What follows are 27 T cell receptor beta chains derived from one specimen sequenced in a study of blood T cell repertoires in COVID-19. Some clones are missing from TCRdb's copy, which holds only in-frame ones; the method was immunoSEQ multiplex PCR. The repertoire includes roughly 250,000 clones, about 70% of them detected once, and about 3.5% sits in the top ten. Specimen: peripheral blood. These receptor sequences come from an elderly woman with acute or convalescent COVID-19.

V gene TRBV12-5 combines with J gene TRBJ1-6; D possibly corresponds to TRBD1 (6 bases). The CDR3 extends over 16 amino acids. V was trimmed by 0 bases and J by 7 bases, leaving 13 bases between them. Germline assignment: CDR1 LGHNT and CDR2 FRNRAP. The CDR3 loop is CASGLVAGAGNSPLHF. The CDR3 nucleotides are TGTGCTAGTGGTTTGGTGGCGGGGGCCGGGAATTCACCCCTCCACTTT.

The chain combines TRBV5-1 with TRBJ2-7; 12 bases fit TRBD1. This CDR3 contains 15 residues. Germline assignment: CDR1 SGHRS and CDR2 YFSETQ. V gave up 0 bases and J gave up 7 bases; unmatched junction bases: 5. The CDR3 reads CASSLVGTGGREQYF. CDR3 sequence (DNA): TGCGCCAGCAGCTTGGTCGGGACAGGGGGCAGAGAGCAGTACTTC.

The chain joins TRBV28 to TRBJ2-5; D unclear. This CDR3 has 13 amino acids. Germline CDR1 and CDR2: MDHEN and SYDVKM. The V end was cut by 3 bases, the J end by 3 bases, with 8 bases between. The DNA for the CDR3 is TGTGCCAGCAGTTTCCCCAGGAAAGAGACCCAGTACTTC. This gives the protein CASSFPRKETQYF.

This clone was seen only once. The chain uses TRBV28 and TRBJ2-1; TRBD2 aligns across 10 bases. This CDR3 contains 14 residues. In germline, CDR1 is MDHEN, CDR2 SYDVKM. The J segment lost 5 bases and the V segment lost 6 bases, leaving 4 bases of the junction unmatched. CDR3 amino acids: CASSGLAEHNEQFF. CDR3 bases: TGTGCCAGCAGCGGACTAGCGGAACACAATGAGCAGTTCTTC. Based on the CDR3 plus reference TRBV28 and TRBJ2-1, the full variable domain is DVKVTQSSRYLVKRTGEKVFLECVQDMDHENMFWYRQDPGLGLRLIYFSYDVKMKEKGDIPEGYSVSREKKERFSLILESASTNQTSMYLCASSGLAEHNEQFFGPGTRLTVL.

V gene TRBV5-1 combines with J gene TRBJ2-7; the D gene is possibly TRBD1 (5 bases). CDR3 size: 15 residues. Germline V gives CDR1 SGHRS, CDR2 YFSETQ. V was trimmed by 0 bases and J by 5 bases, leaving 15 bases between them. Here the CDR3 DNA reads TGCGCCAGCAGCTTGGGTCGGCAGGGTCCCCACGAGCAGTACTTC. Protein product: CASSLGRQGPHEQYF.

A few counts support this clone. The chain employs TRBV3-1 (or the pseudogene TRBV3-2) and TRBJ2-1, with a tentative D call TRBD1 (7 bases). The CDR3 runs to 14 residues. Germline assignment: CDR1 LGHDT and CDR2 YNNKEL (reference sequence). V dropped 1 base and J dropped 9 bases, with 13 bases sitting between them. The CDR3 DNA reads TGTGCCAGCAGCCAAGTGACAGGGCGGGGTGAGCAGTTCTTC. Translation: CASSQVTGRGEQFF.

There are a few counts of this clone. The genes are TRBV6-2 or TRBV6-3 and TRBJ2-7; D uncertain. V was trimmed by 2 bases and J by 0 bases, leaving 11 bases between them. The CDR3 is 15 amino acids. The germline V gene encodes CDR1 MNHEY and CDR2 SVGEGT. The CDR3 sequence: CASSYNSLSSYEQYF. CDR3 nucleotides: TGTGCCAGCAGTTACAACTCCCTAAGCTCCTACGAGCAGTACTTC.

This chain joins TRBV6-1 and TRBJ1-6; TRBD1 matches at 8 bases. J gave up 7 bases and V 1 base, and 9 bases lay outside the gene matches. CDR1 MNHNS and CDR2 SASEGT come from the germline V gene. This CDR3 spans 17 amino acids. CDR3 in amino acids: CASSEGTGSLGNSPLHF. The CDR3 DNA sequence: TGTGCCAGCAGTGAAGGGACAGGGTCCCTAGGGAATTCACCCCTCCACTTT.

This chain links TRBV21-1 with TRBJ2-3; TRBD2 reflects the table's D call only, with no check against the DNA. TRBV21-1 counts as a pseudogene. This CDR3 has 16 amino acids. The CDR3 loop reads CASSKVRLDGGDTQYF. The CDR3 bases are TGTGCCAGCAGCAAAGTACGGCTGGATGGAGGGGATACGCAGTATTTT.

This clone was counted only a few times. The chain uses TRBV6-5 and TRBJ2-3; 9 bases line up with TRBD1. J gave up 5 bases and V 11 bases, and 14 bases lay outside the gene matches. This CDR3 is built from 15 residues. Germline V CDR1 and CDR2: MNHEY, SVGAGI. The DNA of the CDR3 is TGTGCCGTAGCCCCGTCGGGACAGGGTGTAGATACGCAGTATTTT. It encodes CAVAPSGQGVDTQYF.

The rearrangement uses TRBV20-1 and TRBJ2-7; D ambiguous. The germline V gene has CDR1 DFQATT and CDR2 SNEGSKA (reference sequence). This CDR3 is built from 11 residues. V lost 2 bases and J 3 bases, leaving 5 bases between the germline ends. CDR3 protein: CSARRSYEQYF. The CDR3 coding sequence is TGCAGTGCTAGACGGAGCTACGAGCAGTACTTC.

The rearrangement uses TRBV6-5 and TRBJ1-6; the D is unclear. This CDR3 has 13 amino acids. Trimming left V 5 bases short and J 13 bases short, with 15 bases between. The germline V gene has CDR1 MNHEY and CDR2 SVGAGI. The DNA of the CDR3 is TGTGCCAGCAGTCCCGAGATAATTTCTCCCCTCCACTTT. Protein product: CASSPEIISPLHF.

As concerns this clone: The junction and the germline gene differ at one end; a read error may be behind it. The chain joins TRBV6-5 to TRBJ1-6; 12 positions agree with TRBD1. CDR1 and CDR2 (germline): MNHEY, SVGAGI. This CDR3 has 16 amino acids. CDR3 region: CASSYGTGGSNSPFHF. The CDR3 nucleotides are TGTGCCAGCAGTTACGGGACAGGGGGCTCGAATTCACCCTTCCACTTT.

This clone was observed a single time. The chain combines TRBV10-3 with TRBJ1-3, with D possibly matching TRBD1 (6 bases). Germline CDR1 reads ENHRY; CDR2 reads SYGVKD. V was cut by 6 bases and J by 4 bases, with 10 bases left in between. This CDR3 is built from 13 residues. The DNA for the CDR3 is TGTGCCATCAGGGGGGCGGCCGGAAACACCATATATTTT. Translated: CAIRGAAGNTIYF.

The chain links TRBV4-1 to TRBJ1-2, with 7 nucleotides matching TRBD1. V shed 1 base and J 8 bases; nucleotides not matched to a gene: 13. The CDR3 is 16 amino acids. In germline, CDR1 is MGHRA, CDR2 YSYEKL. CDR3 in DNA: TGCGCCAGCAGCCAAGCATTGACAGGGTTTCCGATGGGCTACACCTTC. Protein product: CASSQALTGFPMGYTF.

V usage is TRBV5-1 and J usage is TRBJ2-3; possibly TRBD2 for D (6 bases). Per germline, CDR1 SGHRS and CDR2 YFSETQ. This CDR3 is built from 14 residues. V lost 1 base and J 4 bases, leaving 10 bases between the germline ends. As DNA, the CDR3 is TGCGCCAGCAGCTTGCCGGGAGCAGCAGATACGCAGTATTTT. Protein sequence: CASSLPGAADTQYF.

The sample holds a few counts of this clone. The chain links TRBV5-4 to TRBJ1-6; D not certain. Germline V gene lookup returns CDR1 SGHNT and CDR2 YYREEE (reference sequence). Between the trimmed V and J ends, which lost 0 bases and 11 bases, there was a span of 12 bases. There are 14 residues in the CDR3. CDR3 region: CASSLESGVAPLHF. DNA for the CDR3: TGTGCCAGCAGCTTGGAAAGTGGAGTGGCACCCCTCCACTTT.

This clone was recorded a few times. The V call is TRBV7-9, the J call TRBJ1-4, with no clear D. CDR3 length: 14 residues. V gave up 2 bases and J gave up 7 bases, with 11 bases separating them. Germline-derived CDR1 and CDR2 are SEHNR and FQNEAQ (reference sequence). CDR3 residues: CASSLLGAGEKLFF. The CDR3 region has the DNA TGTGCCAGCAGCTTATTAGGAGCCGGTGAAAAACTGTTTTTT. The whole variable domain, remainder taken from reference TRBV7-9 and TRBJ1-4, is DTGVSQNPRHKITKRGQNVTFRCDPISEHNRLYWYRQTLGQGPEFLTYFQNEAQLEKSRLLSDRFSAERPKGSFSTLEIQRTEQGDSAMYLCASSLLGAGEKLFFGSGTQLSVL.

This chain uses TRBV2 with TRBJ2-3; 7 positions match TRBD2. V trimming: 8 bases; J trimming: 2 bases; junction bases outside the gene matches: 16. There are 17 residues in the CDR3. Per germline, CDR1 SNHLY and CDR2 FYNNEI. The CDR3 DNA follows: TGTGCCAGCGGTGTAGCAGCTAGCGGTTTCTACACAGATACGCAGTATTTT. It codes for CASGVAASGFYTDTQYF.

The rearrangement joins TRBV19 to TRBJ2-1, with a tentative D call TRBD2 (6 bases). From germline, CDR1 is LNHDA and CDR2 SQIVND (reference sequence). Trimming removed 8 bases from V and 4 bases from J, with 15 bases in between. This CDR3 is built from 14 residues. DNA for the CDR3: TGTGCCAGTGGTAGACTAGATACTTACAATGAGCAGTTCTTC. Amino acids: CASGRLDTYNEQFF.

The rearrangement links TRBV6-5 to TRBJ1-1; 7 nucleotides agree with TRBD1. This CDR3 contains 15 residues. CDR1 is MNHEY and CDR2 is SVGAGI in the germline V gene. Germline trimming cut 2 bases from V and 5 bases from J; bases unmatched to any gene: 8. CDR3 loop: CASSYRRTGGTEAFF. The CDR3 region has the DNA TGTGCCAGCAGTTACCGCCGGACAGGTGGAACTGAAGCTTTCTTT.

This clone was observed a few times. The chain couples TRBV18 to TRBJ2-3; the D is unclear. From germline, CDR1 is KGHSH and CDR2 LQKENI. CDR3 length: 13 amino acids. V was pared by 10 bases and J by 2 bases, with 13 bases between. CDR3 coding DNA: TGTGCCACCTCCTCGCAGTCCACAGATACGCAGTATTTT. This encodes CATSSQSTDTQYF.

The V and J genes are TRBV7-3 and TRBJ2-3, with TRBD2 identical over 8 bases. The ends lost 2 bases at V and 10 bases at J; junction bases unmatched: 8. This CDR3 is 14 amino acids long. CDR1 is SGHTA and CDR2 is FQGTGA in the germline V gene. The CDR3 nucleotides read TGTGCCAGCAGCTTACCGGGACTAGGGTACCCGCAGTATTTT. Translated, it gives CASSLPGLGYPQYF.

The chain carries TRBV2 and TRBJ2-5; possible D gene TRBD1, 5 bases. Germline V gene sequence: CDR1 SNHLY, CDR2 FYNNEI. The CDR3 sequence is 15 residues long. With 6 bases removed from V and 3 bases from J, the gap between germline ends came to 17 bases. The CDR3 here is CASRANSQGKETQYF. The CDR3 DNA reads as TGTGCCAGCAGGGCTAACAGCCAGGGAAAAGAGACCCAGTACTTC.

This chain connects TRBV11-2 to TRBJ2-2; 8 bases map to TRBD2. Germline trimming cut 2 bases from V and 1 base from J; bases unmatched to any gene: 6. The CDR3 has 17 residues. From germline, CDR1 is SGHAT and CDR2 FQNNGV. Here the CDR3 DNA reads TGTGCCAGCAGCTTATCTCTGCTAGCGGGGAACACCGGGGAGCTGTTTTTT. It yields the protein CASSLSLLAGNTGELFF. Full variable domain (rest looked up from reference TRBV11-2 and TRBJ2-2): EAGVAQSPRYKIIEKRQSVAFWCNPISGHATLYWYQQILGQGPKLLIQFQNNGVVDDSQLPKDRFSAERLKGVDSTLKIQPAKLEDSAVYLCASSLSLLAGNTGELFFGEGSRLTVL.

Worth noting for this clone: A much larger clone differs by one base, so this may be a read error. The sample has other DNA sequences that encode this CDR3 too. The rearrangement links TRBV12-3 or TRBV12-4 to TRBJ2-1; D is unclear. This CDR3 is 11 amino acids long. V was cut by 2 bases and J by 6 bases, with 2 bases left in between. CDR3 in amino acids: CASSLRNEQFF. The DNA of the CDR3 is TGTGCCAGCAGTTTACGCAATGAGCAGTTCTTC.

This chain connects TRBV5-1 to TRBJ2-2, with D maybe TRBD2 (6 bases). Germline V gene sequence: CDR1 SGHRS, CDR2 YFSETQ. V lost 4 bases to trimming and J lost 0 bases, with 16 bases between them. The CDR3 has 17 residues. CDR3 DNA sequence: TGCGCCAGCAGCACCATAATCGGGGGTCCGAACACCGGGGAGCTGTTTTTT. Its translation is CASSTIIGGPNTGELFF.